This T cell receptor (beta chain) was documented in a study of T cell responses to AZD1222 COVID-19 vaccine. Study results and caveats: Of spike-specific TCRs, nearly half reportedly target regions left unmutated in variants. Clonal diversity may have been underestimated, and the donors were mostly white British, with more females than males. Repertoire sampling was restricted to post-peak T cell response timepoints.

With respect to this clone: Its specificity is not known.

Trimming took 5 bases from V and 5 from J; bases not matched to a gene: 9. This CDR3 has 15 amino acids. In germline, CDR1 is MNHEY, CDR2 SVGAGI. Sequenced by immunoSEQ multiplex PCR; TCRdb stores in-frame clones only, minus some. The sample holds approximately 170,000 clones, more than 80% seen once. This sequence joins TRBV6-5 and TRBJ1-2; TRBD1 aligns across 9 bases. The receptor comes from an adult in good health. Sequencing was performed on peripheral blood, taken on day 0 of AZD1222 vaccination. The CDR3 region is CASSHGQGKRYGYTF. The DNA of the CDR3 is TGTGCCAGCAGTCACGGACAGGGGAAGAGGTATGGCTACACCTTC.